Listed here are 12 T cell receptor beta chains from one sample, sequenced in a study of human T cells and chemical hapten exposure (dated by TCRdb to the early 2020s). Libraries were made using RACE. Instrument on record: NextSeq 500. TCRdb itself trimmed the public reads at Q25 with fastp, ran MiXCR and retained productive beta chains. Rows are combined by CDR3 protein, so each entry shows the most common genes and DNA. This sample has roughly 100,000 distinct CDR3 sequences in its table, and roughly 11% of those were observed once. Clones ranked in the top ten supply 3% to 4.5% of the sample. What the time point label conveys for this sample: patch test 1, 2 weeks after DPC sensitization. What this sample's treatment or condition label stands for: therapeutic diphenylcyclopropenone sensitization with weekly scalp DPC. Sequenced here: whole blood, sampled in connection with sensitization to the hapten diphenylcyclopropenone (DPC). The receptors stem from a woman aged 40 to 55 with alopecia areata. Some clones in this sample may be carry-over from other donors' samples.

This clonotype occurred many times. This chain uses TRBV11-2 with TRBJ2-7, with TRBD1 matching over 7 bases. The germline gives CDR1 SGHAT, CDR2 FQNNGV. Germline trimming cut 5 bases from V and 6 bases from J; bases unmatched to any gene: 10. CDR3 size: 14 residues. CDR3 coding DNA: TGTGCCAGCAGCACGCAACAGGGGTCGGTCGAGCAGTACTTC. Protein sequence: CASSTQQGSVEQYF.

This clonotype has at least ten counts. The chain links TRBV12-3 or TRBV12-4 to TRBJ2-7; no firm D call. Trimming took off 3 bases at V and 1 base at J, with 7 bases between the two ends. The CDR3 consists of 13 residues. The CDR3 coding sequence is TGTGCCAGCAGTTTCGGGTCATCCTACGAGCAGTACTTC. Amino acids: CASSFGSSYEQYF.

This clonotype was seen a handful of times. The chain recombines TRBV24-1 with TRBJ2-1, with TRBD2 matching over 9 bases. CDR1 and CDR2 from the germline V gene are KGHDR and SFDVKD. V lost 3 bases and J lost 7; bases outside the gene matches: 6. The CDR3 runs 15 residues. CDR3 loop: CATSDAGGRANEQFF. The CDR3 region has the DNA TGTGCCACCAGTGATGCGGGGGGGCGGGCTAATGAGCAGTTCTTC.

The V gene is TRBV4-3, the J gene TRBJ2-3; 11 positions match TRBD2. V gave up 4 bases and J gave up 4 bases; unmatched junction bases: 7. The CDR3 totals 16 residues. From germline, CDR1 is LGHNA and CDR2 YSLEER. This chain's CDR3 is CASSLSGGARADTQYF. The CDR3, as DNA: TGCGCCAGCAGCCTTAGCGGGGGGGCCCGAGCAGATACGCAGTATTTT.

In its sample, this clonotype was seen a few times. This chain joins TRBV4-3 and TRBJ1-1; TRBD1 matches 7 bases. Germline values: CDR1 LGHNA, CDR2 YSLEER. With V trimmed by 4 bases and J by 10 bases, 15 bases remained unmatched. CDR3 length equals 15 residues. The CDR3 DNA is TGCGCCAGCAGCCGTGAGAGAGGGGGCGCTTCTGTAGCTTTCTTT. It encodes CASSRERGGASVAFF.

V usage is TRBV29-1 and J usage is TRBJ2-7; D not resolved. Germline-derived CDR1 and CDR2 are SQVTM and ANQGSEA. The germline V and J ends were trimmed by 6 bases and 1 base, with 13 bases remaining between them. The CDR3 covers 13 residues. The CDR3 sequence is CSVGLTRSYEQYF. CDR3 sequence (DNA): TGCAGCGTGGGCCTCACCCGTTCCTACGAGCAGTACTTC.

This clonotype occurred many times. The CDR3 DNA sequence: TGTGCCAGCAGTTTCGCCGGAAACACCATATATTTT. Amino acids: CASSFAGNTIYF. The chain couples TRBV12-3 or TRBV12-4 to TRBJ1-3; D remains ambiguous. V dropped 3 bases and J dropped 4 bases, with 4 bases sitting between them. This CDR3 has 12 amino acids.

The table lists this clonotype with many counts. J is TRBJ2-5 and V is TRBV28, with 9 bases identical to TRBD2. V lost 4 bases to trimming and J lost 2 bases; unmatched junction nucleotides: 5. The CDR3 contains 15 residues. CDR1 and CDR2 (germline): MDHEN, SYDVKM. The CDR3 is CASSWGSGSQETQYF. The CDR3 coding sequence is TGTGCCAGCAGTTGGGGTAGCGGGAGTCAAGAGACCCAGTACTTC.

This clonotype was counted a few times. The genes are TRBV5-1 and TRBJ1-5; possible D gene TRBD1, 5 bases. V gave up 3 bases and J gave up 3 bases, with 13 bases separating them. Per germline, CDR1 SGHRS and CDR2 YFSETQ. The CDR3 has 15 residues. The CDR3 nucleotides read TGCGCCAGCAGCTACTCGGGGCAGGCCAATCAGCCCCAGCATTTT. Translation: CASSYSGQANQPQHF.

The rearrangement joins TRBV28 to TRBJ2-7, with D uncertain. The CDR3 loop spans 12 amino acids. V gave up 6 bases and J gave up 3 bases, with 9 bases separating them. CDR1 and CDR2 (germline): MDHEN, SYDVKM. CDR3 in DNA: TGTGCCAGCAGCTCGGCTAGCTACGAGCAGTACTTC. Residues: CASSSASYEQYF.

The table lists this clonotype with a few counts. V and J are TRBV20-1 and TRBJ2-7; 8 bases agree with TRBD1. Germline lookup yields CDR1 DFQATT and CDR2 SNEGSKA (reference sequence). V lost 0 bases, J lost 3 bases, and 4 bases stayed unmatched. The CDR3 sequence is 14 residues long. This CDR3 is CSARELDRGYEQYF. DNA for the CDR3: TGCAGTGCTAGAGAGCTCGACAGGGGCTACGAGCAGTACTTC.

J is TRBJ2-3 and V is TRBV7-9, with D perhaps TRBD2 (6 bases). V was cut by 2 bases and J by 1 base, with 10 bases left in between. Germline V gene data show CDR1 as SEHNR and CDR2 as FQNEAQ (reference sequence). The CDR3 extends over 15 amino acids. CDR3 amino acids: CASSLLGEGTDTQYF. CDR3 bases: TGTGCCAGCAGCTTACTCGGGGAGGGCACAGATACGCAGTATTTT. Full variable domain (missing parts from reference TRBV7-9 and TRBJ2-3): DTGVSQNPRHKITKRGQNVTFRCDPISEHNRLYWYRQTLGQGPEFLTYFQNEAQLEKSRLLSDRFSAERPKGSFSTLEIQRTEQGDSAMYLCASSLLGEGTDTQYFGPGTRLTVL.